A single sample is the source of the 6 T cell receptor beta chains below, sequenced in a study of T-cell reconstitution after alpha-beta-depleted transplantation in children. This sample's TCRbeta library carried unique molecular identifier barcodes. TCRdb fed the PCR reads into MiXCR, producing one record per CDR3 protein. The sample holds about 420,000 distinct CDR3 sequences, 11% seen once. This material consisted of PBMCs from the stem cell graft donor, taken from the stem cell graft. These receptors all come from a human donor who donated a stem cell graft to a child with acute myeloid leukemia.

The CDR3 sequence: CASTRFGQGAHTQYF. Written as DNA, the CDR3 is TGCGCCAGCACCCGATTCGGACAGGGGGCACATACGCAGTATTTT. The chain couples TRBV10-2 to TRBJ2-3, with 11 bases matching TRBD1. This CDR3 has 15 amino acids. Losses at the gene ends were 7 bases for V and 7 bases for J; bases not matched to a gene: 10. Looked up from germline, CDR1 is WSHSY and CDR2 is SAAADI.

This clonotype was detected only a few times. The chain links TRBV30 to TRBJ2-5; D is possibly TRBD1 or TRBD2 (5 bases each). Germline-derived CDR1 and CDR2 are GTSNPN and SVGIG (reference sequence). The CDR3 extends over 11 amino acids. V was pared by 4 bases and J by 5 bases, with 8 bases between. This CDR3 reads CAWTWDETQYF. As DNA, the CDR3 is TGTGCCTGGACCTGGGACGAGACCCAGTACTTC.

This rearrangement joins TRBV10-3 to TRBJ2-1, with 7 bases fitting TRBD2. Germline V lookup: CDR1 ENHRY, CDR2 SYGVKD. The length of the CDR3 is 14 residues. Losses at the gene ends were 7 bases for V and 6 bases for J; bases not matched to a gene: 9. CDR3 sequence (DNA): TGTGCCATCAAGGACGCCTGGGAGGGCAATGAGCAGTTCTTC. This gives the protein CAIKDAWEGNEQFF.

This clonotype has ten or more counts. This rearrangement joins TRBV5-1 to TRBJ2-7; a possible D gene is TRBD1 (7 bases). The V and J ends lost 0 bases and 0 bases respectively, with 10 bases between them. CDR3 size: 15 residues. Germline V CDR1 and CDR2: SGHRS, YFSETQ. The CDR3: CASSLGQGLSYEQYV. CDR3 coding DNA: TGCGCCAGCAGCTTGGGACAGGGACTCTCCTACGAGCAGTACGTC.

The chain links TRBV11-2 to TRBJ1-1; TRBD1 might be the D (5 bases). The germline V gene encodes CDR1 SGHAT and CDR2 FQNNGV. The V end was cut by 8 bases, the J end by 5 bases, with 30 bases between. The CDR3 is 18 residues long. CDR3 loop: CASGPKGPRALVRTEAFF. In DNA form, the CDR3 reads TGTGCCAGCGGACCAAAAGGTCCCAGGGCGCTCGTTAGGACTGAAGCTTTCTTT.

The chain uses TRBV5-5 and TRBJ2-1; D is unclear. Germline V gene sequence: CDR1 SGHKS, CDR2 YYEKEE (reference sequence). The CDR3 length is 15 residues. V lost 4 bases and J 0 bases, leaving 11 bases between the germline ends. The CDR3 DNA reads as TGTGCCAGCAGCCCATCTGTGAGCTCCTACAATGAGCAGTTCTTC. Translating gives CASSPSVSSYNEQFF.